This TCR beta chain was sequenced for a study of OX40 agonist ivuxolimab in advanced cancers. Prior autoimmune disease or systemic immunosuppression barred patients. V was cut by 5 bases and J by 4 bases, with 20 bases left in between. The CDR3 length is 17 residues. Germline V gene data show CDR1 as LNHDA and CDR2 as SQIVND (reference sequence). The table came from immunoSEQ multiplex PCR; TCRdb's copy has only in-frame clones and leaves some out. The data show about 110,000 clones, under 95% seen once. The TCR originated in an adult with an advanced solid tumor such as melanoma, head and neck, liver or kidney cancer. The chain carries TRBV19 and TRBJ1-4, with a weak D call TRBD1 (6 bases). This material consisted of CD4+ or CD8+ T cells sorted from blood, taken in a trial of the OX40 agonist ivuxolimab. DNA for the CDR3: TGTGCCAGTAGTTCCCGGACAGTCCAATACAATAATGAAAAACTGTTTTTT. The encoded protein is CASSSRTVQYNNEKLFF.